The 13 T cell receptor beta chains in this list originate from one sample, sequenced in a study of blood T cell repertoires in COVID-19. Profiled with immunoSEQ multiplex PCR; TCRdb holds only in-frame clones, not every one. This repertoire shows around 250,000 clones, around 86% found once; its top ten account for less than 20%. The sample consisted of PBMCs or T cells enriched from blood (not recorded which). The receptors stem from a man aged 18 to 35 who had recovered from COVID-19.

The V call is TRBV2, the J call TRBJ1-1; 7 bases match TRBD1. The J segment lost 1 base and the V segment lost 2 bases, leaving 4 bases of the junction unmatched. Germline CDR1 SNHLY, CDR2 FYNNEI. The CDR3 loop spans 15 amino acids. CDR3 nucleotide sequence: TGTGCCAGCAGTGAAAGGGGGCGGGGGAACACTGAAGCTTTCTTT. This codes for CASSERGRGNTEAFF.

This chain connects TRBV27 to TRBJ1-3; D unresolved. The CDR3 loop spans 15 amino acids. V was cut by 5 bases and J by 0 bases, with 11 bases left in between. Germline V gives CDR1 MNHEY, CDR2 SMNVEV (reference sequence). The CDR3 nucleotides read TGTGCCAGCAGTAGATCCGGGATCTCTGGAAACACCATATATTTT. This encodes CASSRSGISGNTIYF.

V usage is TRBV5-4 and J usage is TRBJ1-1; 8 positions match TRBD1. Germline CDR1 SGHNT, CDR2 YYREEE (reference sequence). V lost 4 bases, J lost 4 bases, and 6 bases stayed unmatched. The CDR3 has 14 residues. The CDR3 is CASSLDRVGTEAFF. The DNA for the CDR3 is TGTGCCAGCAGCCTGGACAGGGTTGGCACTGAAGCTTTCTTT.

The V and J genes are TRBV5-1 and TRBJ1-1; maybe TRBD1 (5 bases). V lost 4 bases to trimming and J lost 5 bases, with 15 bases between them. The CDR3 totals 14 residues. Germline CDR1 reads SGHRS; CDR2 reads YFSETQ. DNA for the CDR3: TGCGCCAGCAGCCCGGGAGGGGAGGATACTGAAGCTTTCTTT. Translated, it gives CASSPGGEDTEAFF.

The chain couples TRBV12-3 or TRBV12-4 to TRBJ1-1; D is unclear. The CDR3 is made up of 13 amino acids. V lost 5 bases and J 5 bases, leaving 12 bases between the germline ends. In nucleotides, the CDR3 is TGTGCCAGCAGTAAAGAGCCCGGGACTGAAGCTTTCTTT. Encoded protein: CASSKEPGTEAFF.

The chain has TRBV30 and TRBJ2-1, with 9 bases lining up with TRBD2. The CDR3 runs to 14 residues. V was clipped by 0 bases and J by 3 bases; unmatched bases: 0. Germline V gene sequence: CDR1 GTSNPN, CDR2 SVGIG (reference sequence). The CDR3: CAWSVSGSYNEQFF. DNA for the CDR3: TGTGCCTGGAGTGTTAGCGGGAGCTACAATGAGCAGTTCTTC.

The chain combines TRBV5-3 with TRBJ1-1, with D tentatively TRBD1 (6 bases). TRBV5-3 is an open reading frame whose function is uncertain. This CDR3 is built from 19 residues. Trimming removed 0 bases from V and 0 bases from J, with 21 bases in between. This CDR3 is CARSLVGAWQQGMNTEAFF. The CDR3 bases are TGTGCCAGAAGCTTGGTGGGGGCGTGGCAACAGGGTATGAACACTGAAGCTTTCTTT.

The V gene is TRBV14, the J gene TRBJ1-2; TRBD1 matches at 7 bases. This CDR3 contains 15 residues. Germline loops: CDR1 SGHDN, CDR2 FVKESK. Trimming took 1 base from V and 8 from J; bases not matched to a gene: 10. CDR3 nucleotide sequence: TGTGCCAGCAGCCAAGTTAACACAGGGGCTCACGGCTACACCTTC. Its protein is CASSQVNTGAHGYTF.

This chain connects TRBV5-1 to TRBJ2-7; 9 bases fit TRBD1. The germline V gene encodes CDR1 SGHRS and CDR2 YFSETQ. CDR3 length equals 15 residues. V shed 3 bases, J shed 2 bases, and the junction held 6 bases outside the gene matches. CDR3 coding DNA: TGCGCCAGCAGCTGGGGGGACAGGGACACCTACGAGCAGTACTTC. It yields the protein CASSWGDRDTYEQYF.

J is TRBJ2-1 and V is TRBV3-1 (or the pseudogene TRBV3-2); 7 positions match TRBD1. The J segment lost 11 bases and the V segment lost 5 bases, leaving 9 bases of the junction unmatched. The germline CDR1 and CDR2 sequences are LGHDT and YNNKEL (reference sequence). The CDR3 is made up of 13 amino acids. CDR3 sequence: CASSETGPEKQFF. CDR3 coding DNA: TGTGCCAGCAGCGAGACAGGGCCTGAGAAGCAGTTCTTC.

The V and J genes are TRBV3-1 (or the pseudogene TRBV3-2) and TRBJ2-7, with 8 bases fitting TRBD2. After removal of 1 base from V and 2 bases from J, the junction contained 1 base not matched to a gene. Germline CDR1 is LGHDT and CDR2 is YNNKEL (reference sequence). CDR3 length: 14 residues. CDR3 in amino acids: CASSQAGGAYEQYF. The CDR3 DNA follows: TGTGCCAGCAGCCAAGCGGGAGGGGCCTACGAGCAGTACTTC.

Many counts were recorded for this clone. The chain links TRBV19 to TRBJ2-1, with 8 bases aligning to TRBD2. V gave up 7 bases and J gave up 9 bases; unmatched junction bases: 23. CDR3 length equals 18 residues. CDR1 and CDR2 from the germline V gene are LNHDA and SQIVND (reference sequence). CDR3 residues: CASTQQGVWEREFREQFF. The CDR3 coding sequence is TGTGCCAGTACCCAACAGGGAGTCTGGGAGCGGGAGTTCCGTGAGCAGTTCTTC.

This clone was detected many times. The chain is built from TRBV11-2 and TRBJ2-7; 14 bases are a match to TRBD2. The CDR3 extends over 16 amino acids. The V gene end was trimmed by 6 bases and the J gene end by 0 bases; junction bases not matched to a gene: 4. The germline V gene encodes CDR1 SGHAT and CDR2 FQNNGV. CDR3 sequence: CASRRLAGGSSYEQYF. The CDR3, as DNA: TGTGCCAGCAGAAGACTAGCGGGAGGGAGCTCCTACGAGCAGTACTTC.